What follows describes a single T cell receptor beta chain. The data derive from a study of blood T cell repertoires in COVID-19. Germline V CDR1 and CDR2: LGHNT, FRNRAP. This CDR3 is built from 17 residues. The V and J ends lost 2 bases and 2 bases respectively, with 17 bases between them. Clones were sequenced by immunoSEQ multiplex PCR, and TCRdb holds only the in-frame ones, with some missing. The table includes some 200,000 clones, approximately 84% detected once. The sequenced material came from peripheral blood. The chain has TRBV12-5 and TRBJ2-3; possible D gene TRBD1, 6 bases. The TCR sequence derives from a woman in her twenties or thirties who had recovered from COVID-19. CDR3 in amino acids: CASGLLTGKPHTDTQYF. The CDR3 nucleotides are TGTGCTAGTGGTTTGCTAACAGGGAAACCCCACACAGATACGCAGTATTTT.